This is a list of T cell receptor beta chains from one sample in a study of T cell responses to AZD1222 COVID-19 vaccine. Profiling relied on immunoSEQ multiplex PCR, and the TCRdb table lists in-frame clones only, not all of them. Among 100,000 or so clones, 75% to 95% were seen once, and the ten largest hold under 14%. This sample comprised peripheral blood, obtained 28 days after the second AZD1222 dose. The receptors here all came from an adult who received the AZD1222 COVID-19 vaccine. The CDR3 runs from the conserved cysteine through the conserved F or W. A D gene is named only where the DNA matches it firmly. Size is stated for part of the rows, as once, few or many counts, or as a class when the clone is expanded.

CDR3nt: TGTGCCAGCACCTTCGGGACAGAGAATCAGCCCCAGCATTTT
CDR3aa: CASTFGTENQPQHF
v_gene: TRBV6-6
abundance: NA
j_gene: TRBJ1-5
d_gene: TRBD1

CDR3nt: TGTGCCAGCAGTGTGGGACAGGGGTTGCGAGCTTTCTTT
CDR3aa: CASSVGQGLRAFF
v_gene: TRBV28
abundance: NA
j_gene: TRBJ1-1
d_gene: TRBD1

CDR3nt: TGTGCCAGCTCACCACTCCCAAATTCTGGGGCCAACGTCCTGACTTTC
CDR3aa: CASSPLPNSGANVLTF
v_gene: TRBV18
abundance: NA
j_gene: TRBJ2-6
d_gene: NA

CDR3nt: TGTGCCAGCAGCCAACCTCATCACGATTCACCCCTCCACTTT
CDR3aa: CASSQPHHDSPLHF
v_gene: TRBV7-8
abundance: NA
j_gene: TRBJ1-6
d_gene: NA

CDR3nt: TGTGCCAGCAGTTACGGGGGACAGGGGACCCAGTACTTC
CDR3aa: CASSYGGQGTQYF
v_gene: TRBV6-5
abundance: NA
j_gene: TRBJ2-5
d_gene: TRBD1

CDR3nt: TGTGCCAGCAGTCCTCTGACACCCGGAGGTGACAATGAGCAGTTCTTC
CDR3aa: CASSPLTPGGDNEQFF
v_gene: TRBV27
abundance: once
j_gene: TRBJ2-1
d_gene: NA

CDR3nt: TGTGCCAGTAGTATGCGTCAGTCCTACGAGCAGTACTTC
CDR3aa: CASSMRQSYEQYF
v_gene: TRBV19
abundance: NA
j_gene: TRBJ2-7
d_gene: NA

CDR3nt: TGTGCCAGCAGCCTCTATCAGCCCCAGCATTTT
CDR3aa: CASSLYQPQHF
v_gene: TRBV6-5
abundance: NA
j_gene: TRBJ1-5
d_gene: NA

CDR3nt: TGTGCCAGCAGGCAACTCGGGCGGGGGGCAACTAATGAAAAACTGTTTTTT
CDR3aa: CASRQLGRGATNEKLFF
v_gene: TRBV3-1/TRBV3-2
abundance: NA
j_gene: TRBJ1-4
d_gene: NA

CDR3nt: TGTGCCAGCAGTGAAAGGGGCGGGAGTACCTACGAGCAGTACTTC
CDR3aa: CASSERGGSTYEQYF
v_gene: TRBV6-1
abundance: few
j_gene: TRBJ2-7
d_gene: TRBD2

CDR3nt: TGTGCCAGCAGCTTAGTAGGGACAGGGGGCCAGGGAAACACCATATATTTT
CDR3aa: CASSLVGTGGQGNTIYF
v_gene: TRBV7-2
abundance: once
j_gene: TRBJ1-3
d_gene: TRBD1

CDR3nt: TGCGCCAGCAGCTTTATCGTGGGGGCCTACGAGCAGTACTTC
CDR3aa: CASSFIVGAYEQYF
v_gene: TRBV5-1
abundance: NA
j_gene: TRBJ2-7
d_gene: NA

CDR3nt: TGTGCCAGCAGTCCAGGGGGGGAATCGGGTTATGGCTACACCTTC
CDR3aa: CASSPGGESGYGYTF
v_gene: TRBV28
abundance: once
j_gene: TRBJ1-2
d_gene: TRBD1

CDR3nt: TGCGCCAGCAGCTTGGTGGACAGGGGGGATGGCTACACCTTC
CDR3aa: CASSLVDRGDGYTF
v_gene: TRBV5-1
abundance: NA
j_gene: TRBJ1-2
d_gene: TRBD1

CDR3nt: TGCGCCAGCAGCTTGGAGGTAGGGGCCTCACCCCTCCACTTT
CDR3aa: CASSLEVGASPLHF
v_gene: TRBV5-1
abundance: once
j_gene: TRBJ1-6
d_gene: NA

CDR3nt: TGTGCCAGTAGTAAAGGGAGGACAGGGGGCTTTCTGCGTGAAAAACTGTTTTTT
CDR3aa: CASSKGRTGGFLREKLFF
v_gene: TRBV19
abundance: NA
j_gene: TRBJ1-4
d_gene: TRBD1

CDR3nt: TGTGCCAGCAGCGTAGGGCAAAGTGGGGTAGGGAACTCTGGAAACACCATATATTTT
CDR3aa: CASSVGQSGVGNSGNTIYF
v_gene: TRBV9
abundance: once
j_gene: TRBJ1-3
d_gene: NA

CDR3nt: TGCGCCAGCAGCCAACCCGCCTGGTACAGGGGTAATTCACCCCTCCACTTT
CDR3aa: CASSQPAWYRGNSPLHF
v_gene: TRBV4-1
abundance: NA
j_gene: TRBJ1-6
d_gene: TRBD1

CDR3nt: TGTGCCAGCAGCATCTGGGGGAATGAGCAGTTCTTC
CDR3aa: CASSIWGNEQFF
v_gene: TRBV11-3
abundance: NA
j_gene: TRBJ2-1
d_gene: NA

CDR3nt: TGTGCCAGCAGTTTATTGGCCTCCGGGGGCTACACCTTC
CDR3aa: CASSLLASGGYTF
v_gene: TRBV12-3/TRBV12-4
abundance: NA
j_gene: TRBJ1-2
d_gene: NA

CDR3nt: TGTGCCACCCCCCTTTCCCCTACAGGTTGCTTCTCCTACGAGCAGTACTTC
CDR3aa: CATPLSPTGCFSYEQYF
v_gene: TRBV7-3
abundance: NA
j_gene: TRBJ2-7
d_gene: NA

CDR3nt: TGTGCCAGCTCATCCCAAGGGACAGGGCCTGAAAAACTGTTTTTT
CDR3aa: CASSSQGTGPEKLFF
v_gene: TRBV18
abundance: NA
j_gene: TRBJ1-4
d_gene: TRBD1

CDR3nt: TGTGCCAGCAGACAACGACAGGGGGTTTATCAGCCCCAGCATTTT
CDR3aa: CASRQRQGVYQPQHF
v_gene: TRBV6-5
abundance: NA
j_gene: TRBJ1-5
d_gene: TRBD1

CDR3nt: TGTGCCAGCAGTTCCCCAGGGACAGATACGCAGTATTTT
CDR3aa: CASSSPGTDTQYF
v_gene: TRBV6-5
abundance: NA
j_gene: TRBJ2-3
d_gene: NA

CDR3nt: TGTGCCAGCAGTTTAGCTTGGAACACTGAAGCTTTCTTT
CDR3aa: CASSLAWNTEAFF
v_gene: TRBV12-3/TRBV12-4
abundance: NA
j_gene: TRBJ1-1
d_gene: NA

CDR3nt: TGTGCCAGCAGCGGTCAGGGTACGCAAGAGACCCAGTACTTC
CDR3aa: CASSGQGTQETQYF
v_gene: TRBV9
abundance: NA
j_gene: TRBJ2-5
d_gene: NA

CDR3nt: TGTGCCACCAGTCGCGGGGGAGGACACACCGGGGAGCTGTTTTTT
CDR3aa: CATSRGGGHTGELFF
v_gene: TRBV24-1
abundance: NA
j_gene: TRBJ2-2
d_gene: TRBD2

CDR3nt: TGCGCCAGCAGCTTGGTTGAGGGTGGCACTGAAGCTTTCTTT
CDR3aa: CASSLVEGGTEAFF
v_gene: TRBV5-1
abundance: NA
j_gene: TRBJ1-1
d_gene: NA

CDR3nt: TGTGCCAGCAGTTACTCGAACCGGGGGGGTTCTTACGAGCAGTACTTC
CDR3aa: CASSYSNRGGSYEQYF
v_gene: TRBV6-6
abundance: NA
j_gene: TRBJ2-7
d_gene: TRBD2

CDR3nt: TGTGCCAGCAGCTTACCGGCTACCGCAGACACAGATACGCAGTATTTT
CDR3aa: CASSLPATADTDTQYF
v_gene: TRBV7-9
abundance: few
j_gene: TRBJ2-3
d_gene: NA

CDR3nt: TGTGCCAGCAGCCAGGGGGGTGAGCAGTTCTTC
CDR3aa: CASSQGGEQFF
v_gene: TRBV3-1/TRBV3-2
abundance: NA
j_gene: TRBJ2-1
d_gene: NA

CDR3nt: TGTGCCAGCAGCATACCGGAATCAGATGAGCAGTTCTTC
CDR3aa: CASSIPESDEQFF
v_gene: TRBV5-6
abundance: NA
j_gene: TRBJ2-1
d_gene: NA

CDR3nt: TGTGCCAGCAGCGCTCAGGGGAGCAATCAGCCCCAGCATTTT
CDR3aa: CASSAQGSNQPQHF
v_gene: TRBV7-2
abundance: NA
j_gene: TRBJ1-5
d_gene: NA

CDR3nt: TGTGCCAGCTCACCGCCGGGACAGGGATTCTCTGGAAACACCATATATTTT
CDR3aa: CASSPPGQGFSGNTIYF
v_gene: TRBV18
abundance: NA
j_gene: TRBJ1-3
d_gene: TRBD1

CDR3nt: TGTGCCAGCAGCCTGGACAGGGGGCCCAATCAGCCCCAGCATTTT
CDR3aa: CASSLDRGPNQPQHF
v_gene: TRBV3-1/TRBV3-2
abundance: NA
j_gene: TRBJ1-5
d_gene: TRBD1

CDR3nt: TGCGCCAGCACGGACAGGGGCGTCTCCTACGAGCAGTACTTC
CDR3aa: CASTDRGVSYEQYF
v_gene: TRBV23-1
abundance: NA
j_gene: TRBJ2-7
d_gene: TRBD1

CDR3nt: TGTGCCAGCAGCGATCGGGACAGGAACACTGAAGCTTTCTTT
CDR3aa: CASSDRDRNTEAFF
v_gene: TRBV9
abundance: NA
j_gene: TRBJ1-1
d_gene: TRBD1

CDR3nt: TGTGCCAGCAGCTTTGGGCCGGGTGAGGGTAATCAGCCCCAGCATTTT
CDR3aa: CASSFGPGEGNQPQHF
v_gene: TRBV7-9
abundance: NA
j_gene: TRBJ1-5
d_gene: NA

CDR3nt: TGTGCCAGCAGTTTATCGATGGTAGCGGAGACCCAGTACTTC
CDR3aa: CASSLSMVAETQYF
v_gene: TRBV27
abundance: NA
j_gene: TRBJ2-5
d_gene: NA

CDR3nt: TGTGCCAGCACTATACTGAATTCACCCCTCCACTTT
CDR3aa: CASTILNSPLHF
v_gene: TRBV6-6
abundance: NA
j_gene: TRBJ1-6
d_gene: NA

CDR3nt: TGCGCCAGCAGCCCGGGACCTCAGGGCTACACCTTC
CDR3aa: CASSPGPQGYTF
v_gene: TRBV5-1
abundance: NA
j_gene: TRBJ1-2
d_gene: NA

CDR3nt: TGTGCCAGCACCACCGGGGAGTACTATGGCTACACCTTC
CDR3aa: CASTTGEYYGYTF
v_gene: TRBV12-3/TRBV12-4
abundance: NA
j_gene: TRBJ1-2
d_gene: NA

CDR3nt: TGTGCCAGCCGGGACAGGGGGCCCTATAGCAATCAGCCCCAGCATTTT
CDR3aa: CASRDRGPYSNQPQHF
v_gene: TRBV27
abundance: NA
j_gene: TRBJ1-5
d_gene: TRBD1

CDR3nt: TGTGCCAGCAGTACGACTAGCGGGTACAATGAGCAGTTCTTC
CDR3aa: CASSTTSGYNEQFF
v_gene: TRBV6-2/TRBV6-3
abundance: NA
j_gene: TRBJ2-1
d_gene: TRBD2

CDR3nt: TGTGCCAGCAGCTTGACACAATTTAATCAGCCCCAGCATTTT
CDR3aa: CASSLTQFNQPQHF
v_gene: TRBV7-2
abundance: NA
j_gene: TRBJ1-5
d_gene: NA

CDR3nt: TGTGCCAGCAGTCACGGGACAGGGATCCACGAGCAGTACTTC
CDR3aa: CASSHGTGIHEQYF
v_gene: TRBV27
abundance: NA
j_gene: TRBJ2-7
d_gene: TRBD1

CDR3nt: TGCAGTGCTAGTGGGCGAACAGGGAGTCAGCCCCAGCATTTT
CDR3aa: CSASGRTGSQPQHF
v_gene: TRBV20-1
abundance: NA
j_gene: TRBJ1-5
d_gene: NA

CDR3nt: TGTGCCACCGGGGAGAGCGGGAGAGGCACAGATACGCAGTATTTT
CDR3aa: CATGESGRGTDTQYF
v_gene: TRBV24-1
abundance: NA
j_gene: TRBJ2-3
d_gene: TRBD2

CDR3nt: TGCAGCGTACCAGGGGGGAACACTGAAGCTTTCTTT
CDR3aa: CSVPGGNTEAFF
v_gene: TRBV29-1
abundance: NA
j_gene: TRBJ1-1
d_gene: TRBD1

CDR3nt: TGTGCCAGCAGTGACACAGATACGCAGTATTTT
CDR3aa: CASSDTDTQYF
v_gene: TRBV2
abundance: NA
j_gene: TRBJ2-3
d_gene: NA

CDR3nt: TGTGCCAGCAGTAACCCCGGGACGGAAGATGGCTACACCTTC
CDR3aa: CASSNPGTEDGYTF
v_gene: TRBV25-1
abundance: NA
j_gene: TRBJ1-2
d_gene: NA

CDR3nt: TGTGCCAGCGTGCTAGCGGGAGGCTCGGGGGGTGAGCAGTTCTTC
CDR3aa: CASVLAGGSGGEQFF
v_gene: TRBV7-8
abundance: few
j_gene: TRBJ2-1
d_gene: TRBD2

CDR3nt: TGTGCCAGCAGCAAAAGGACAGGAGTGAACACTGAAGCTTTCTTT
CDR3aa: CASSKRTGVNTEAFF
v_gene: TRBV7-2
abundance: NA
j_gene: TRBJ1-1
d_gene: TRBD1

CDR3nt: TGTGCCTGGAGTACGGGGGGGGCTGGTTGGGGTAATGAAAAACTGTTTTTT
CDR3aa: CAWSTGGAGWGNEKLFF
v_gene: TRBV30
abundance: NA
j_gene: TRBJ1-4
d_gene: NA

CDR3nt: TGTGCCAGCTCACCACTACTGGGAACAAAGACCCAGTACTTC
CDR3aa: CASSPLLGTKTQYF
v_gene: TRBV18
abundance: NA
j_gene: TRBJ2-5
d_gene: NA

CDR3nt: TGTGCCAGCAGTTTATCCACAAAAGCTTTCTTT
CDR3aa: CASSLSTKAFF
v_gene: TRBV28
abundance: NA
j_gene: TRBJ1-1
d_gene: NA

CDR3nt: TGTGCCAGCAGCCAAGCGCCACCTCAAGCTTTCTTT
CDR3aa: CASSQAPPQAFF
v_gene: TRBV12-3/TRBV12-4
abundance: NA
j_gene: TRBJ1-1
d_gene: NA

CDR3nt: TGTGCCATCAGGAGCCTAGCGGGAGAGGGCTCCTACAATGAGCAGTTCTTC
CDR3aa: CAIRSLAGEGSYNEQFF
v_gene: TRBV10-3
abundance: once
j_gene: TRBJ2-1
d_gene: TRBD2

CDR3nt: TGCAGCGTAACAGGGGTGGGGGAAGAACTGTTTTTT
CDR3aa: CSVTGVGEELFF
v_gene: TRBV29-1
abundance: NA
j_gene: TRBJ1-4
d_gene: TRBD1

CDR3nt: TGTGCCAGCACCGATTCGGGGGGACGGATCTATGGCTACACCTTC
CDR3aa: CASTDSGGRIYGYTF
v_gene: TRBV7-3
abundance: NA
j_gene: TRBJ1-2
d_gene: NA